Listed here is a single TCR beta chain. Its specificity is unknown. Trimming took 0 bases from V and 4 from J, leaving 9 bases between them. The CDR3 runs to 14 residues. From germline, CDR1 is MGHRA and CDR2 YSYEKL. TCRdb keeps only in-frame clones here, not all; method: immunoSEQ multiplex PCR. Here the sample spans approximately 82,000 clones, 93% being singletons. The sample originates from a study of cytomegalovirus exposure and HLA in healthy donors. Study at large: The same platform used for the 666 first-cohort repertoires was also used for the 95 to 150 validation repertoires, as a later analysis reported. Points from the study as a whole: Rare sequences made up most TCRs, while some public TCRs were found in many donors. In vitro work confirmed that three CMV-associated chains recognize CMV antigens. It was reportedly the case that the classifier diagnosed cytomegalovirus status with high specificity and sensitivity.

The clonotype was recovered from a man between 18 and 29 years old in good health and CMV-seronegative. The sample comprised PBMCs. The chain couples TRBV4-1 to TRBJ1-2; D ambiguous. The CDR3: CASSQDLSGYGYTF. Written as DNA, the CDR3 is TGCGCCAGCAGCCAAGATCTGTCAGGCTATGGCTACACCTTC.